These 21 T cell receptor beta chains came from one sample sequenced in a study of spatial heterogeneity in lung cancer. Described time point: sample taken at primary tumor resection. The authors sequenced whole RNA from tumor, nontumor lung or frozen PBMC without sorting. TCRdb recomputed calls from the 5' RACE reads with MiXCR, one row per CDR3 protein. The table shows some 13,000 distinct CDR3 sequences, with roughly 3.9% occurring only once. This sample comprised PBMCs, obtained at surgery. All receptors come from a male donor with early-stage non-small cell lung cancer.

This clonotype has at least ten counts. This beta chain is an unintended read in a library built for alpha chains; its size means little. CDR3 region: CASSGRDYEQYF. The CDR3 DNA is TGTGCCAGTAGTGGGCGAGACTACGAGCAGTACTTC. This rearrangement joins TRBV19 to TRBJ2-7; D ambiguous. The CDR3 spans 12 residues. V gave up 5 bases and J gave up 3 bases, with 8 bases separating them. CDR1 and CDR2 (germline): LNHDA, SQIVND (reference sequence).

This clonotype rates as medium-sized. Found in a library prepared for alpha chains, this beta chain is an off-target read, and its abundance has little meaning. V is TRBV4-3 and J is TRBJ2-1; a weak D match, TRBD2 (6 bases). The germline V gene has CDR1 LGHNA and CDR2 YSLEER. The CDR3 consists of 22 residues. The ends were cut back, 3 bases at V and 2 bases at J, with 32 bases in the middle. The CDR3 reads CASSQRRVGLAVHMAPYNEQFF. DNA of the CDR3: TGCGCCAGCAGCCAGAGGAGGGTTGGGCTAGCCGTTCATATGGCGCCCTACAATGAGCAGTTCTTC.

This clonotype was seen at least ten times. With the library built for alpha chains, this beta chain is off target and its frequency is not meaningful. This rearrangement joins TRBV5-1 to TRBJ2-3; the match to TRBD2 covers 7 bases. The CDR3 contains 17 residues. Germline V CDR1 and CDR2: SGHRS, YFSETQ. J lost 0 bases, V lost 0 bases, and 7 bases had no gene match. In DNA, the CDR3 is TGCGCCAGCAGCTTGGTTCGGGTTAGCGGGAGCACAGATACGCAGTATTTT. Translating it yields CASSLVRVSGSTDTQYF.

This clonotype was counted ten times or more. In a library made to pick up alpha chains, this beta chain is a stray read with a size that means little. Here the CDR3 reads CAISDWAGQHQPQHF. CDR3 DNA: TGTGCCATCAGCGACTGGGCAGGGCAGCATCAGCCCCAGCATTTT. The chain carries TRBV10-3 and TRBJ1-5; TRBD1 might be the D (5 bases). Germline CDR1 and CDR2: ENHRY and SYGVKD. With 6 bases removed from V and 5 bases from J, the gap between germline ends came to 17 bases. This CDR3 comprises 15 residues.

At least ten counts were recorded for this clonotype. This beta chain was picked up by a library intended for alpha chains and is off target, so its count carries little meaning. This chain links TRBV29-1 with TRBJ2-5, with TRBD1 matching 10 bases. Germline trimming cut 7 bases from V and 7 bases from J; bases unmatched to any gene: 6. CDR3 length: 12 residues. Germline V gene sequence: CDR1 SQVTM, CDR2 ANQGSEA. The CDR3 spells CSARDRGLTQYF. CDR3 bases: TGCAGCGCCCGGGACAGGGGTTTGACCCAGTACTTC. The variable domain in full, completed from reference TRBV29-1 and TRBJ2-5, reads SAVISQKPSRDICQRGTSLTIQCQVDSQVTMMFWYRQQPGQSLTLIATANQGSEATYESGFVIDKFPISRPNLTFSTLTVSNMSPEDSSIYLCSARDRGLTQYFGPGTRLLVL.

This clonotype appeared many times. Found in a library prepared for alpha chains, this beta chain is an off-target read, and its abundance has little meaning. CDR3 loop: CASSLAGSSGANVLTF. The CDR3 DNA follows: TGTGCCAGCAGTCTAGCGGGAAGCTCTGGGGCCAACGTCCTGACTTTC. The chain links TRBV6-2 or TRBV6-3 to TRBJ2-6, with TRBD2 matching over 9 bases. This CDR3 has 16 amino acids. The ends lost 5 bases at V and 0 bases at J; junction bases unmatched: 2. Germline V gives CDR1 MNHEY, CDR2 SVGEGT.

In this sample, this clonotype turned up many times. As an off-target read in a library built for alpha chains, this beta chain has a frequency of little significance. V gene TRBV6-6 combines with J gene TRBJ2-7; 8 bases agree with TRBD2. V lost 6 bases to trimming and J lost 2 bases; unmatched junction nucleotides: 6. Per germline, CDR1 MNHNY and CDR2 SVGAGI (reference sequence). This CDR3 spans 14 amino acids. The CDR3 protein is CASSLTSGPYEQYF. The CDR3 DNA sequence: TGTGCCAGCAGCCTAACTAGCGGTCCCTACGAGCAGTACTTC.

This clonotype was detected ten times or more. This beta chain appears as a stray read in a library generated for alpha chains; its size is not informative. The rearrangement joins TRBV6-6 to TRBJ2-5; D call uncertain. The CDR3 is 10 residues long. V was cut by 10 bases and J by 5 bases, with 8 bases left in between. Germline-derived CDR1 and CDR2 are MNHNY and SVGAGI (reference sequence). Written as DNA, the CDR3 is TGTGCCACCTTGGGGGAGACCCAGTACTTC. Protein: CATLGETQYF.

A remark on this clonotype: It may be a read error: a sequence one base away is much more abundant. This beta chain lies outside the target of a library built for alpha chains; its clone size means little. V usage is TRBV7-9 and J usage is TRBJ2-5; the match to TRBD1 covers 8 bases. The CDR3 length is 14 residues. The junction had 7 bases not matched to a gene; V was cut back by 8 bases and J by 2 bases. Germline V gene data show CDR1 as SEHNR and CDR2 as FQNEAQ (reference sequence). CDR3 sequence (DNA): TGTGCCAGCTGCATCAGGGGGCGACAAGAGACCCAGTACTTC. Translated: CASCIRGRQETQYF.

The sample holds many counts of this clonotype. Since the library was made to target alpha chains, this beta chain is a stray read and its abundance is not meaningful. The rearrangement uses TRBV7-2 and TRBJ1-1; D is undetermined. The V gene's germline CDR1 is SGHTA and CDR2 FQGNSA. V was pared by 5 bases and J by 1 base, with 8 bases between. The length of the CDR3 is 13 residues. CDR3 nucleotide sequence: TGTGCCAGCAGCCACGGACCGAACACTGAAGCTTTCTTT. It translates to CASSHGPNTEAFF.

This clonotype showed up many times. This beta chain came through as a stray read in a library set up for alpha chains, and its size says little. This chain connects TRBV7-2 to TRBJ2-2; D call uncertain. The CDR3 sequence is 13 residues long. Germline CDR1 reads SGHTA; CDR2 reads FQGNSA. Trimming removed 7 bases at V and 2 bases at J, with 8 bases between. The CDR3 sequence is CASTVQNTGELFF. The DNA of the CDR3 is TGTGCCAGCACAGTCCAAAACACCGGGGAGCTGTTTTTT. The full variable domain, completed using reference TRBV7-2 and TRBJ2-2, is GAGVSQSPSNKVTEKGKDVELRCDPISGHTALYWYRQSLGQGLEFLIYFQGNSAPDKSGLPSDRFSAERTGGSVSTLTIQRTQQEDSAVYLCASTVQNTGELFFGEGSRLTVL.

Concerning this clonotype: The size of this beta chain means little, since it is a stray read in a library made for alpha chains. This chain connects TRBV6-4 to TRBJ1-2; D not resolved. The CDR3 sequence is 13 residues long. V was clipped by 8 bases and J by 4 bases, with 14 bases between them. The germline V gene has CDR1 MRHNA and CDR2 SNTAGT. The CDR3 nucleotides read TGTGCCAGCTCAAACACAGAGGGCTATGGCTACACCTTC. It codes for CASSNTEGYGYTF.

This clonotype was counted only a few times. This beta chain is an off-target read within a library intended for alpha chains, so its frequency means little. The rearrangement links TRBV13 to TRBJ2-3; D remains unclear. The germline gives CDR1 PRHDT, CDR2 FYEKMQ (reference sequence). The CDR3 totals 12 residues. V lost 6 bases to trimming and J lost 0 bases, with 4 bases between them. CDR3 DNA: TGTGCCAGCAGGTACAGCACAGATACGCAGTATTTT. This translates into CASRYSTDTQYF.

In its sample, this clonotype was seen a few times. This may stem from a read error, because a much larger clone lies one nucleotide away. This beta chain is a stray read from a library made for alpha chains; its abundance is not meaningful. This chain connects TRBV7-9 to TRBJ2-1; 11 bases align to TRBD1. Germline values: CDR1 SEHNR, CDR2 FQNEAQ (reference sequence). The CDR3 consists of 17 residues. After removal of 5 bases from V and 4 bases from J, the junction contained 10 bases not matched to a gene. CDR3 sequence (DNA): TGTGCCAGCAGCCGGGACAGGGGGAGCCCTAAATACAATGAGCAGTTCTTC. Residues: CASSRDRGSPKYNEQFF.

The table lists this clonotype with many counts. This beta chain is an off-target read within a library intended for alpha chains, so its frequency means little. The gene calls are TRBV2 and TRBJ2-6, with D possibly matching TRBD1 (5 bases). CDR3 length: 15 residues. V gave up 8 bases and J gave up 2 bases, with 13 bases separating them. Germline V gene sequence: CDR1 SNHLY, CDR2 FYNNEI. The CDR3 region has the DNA TGTGCCAGCGGGCCAGAGACAGCTGGGGCCAACGTCCTGACTTTC. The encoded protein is CASGPETAGANVLTF.

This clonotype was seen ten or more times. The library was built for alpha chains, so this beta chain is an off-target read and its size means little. The CDR3 nucleotides are TGTGCCAGCAGTGACAGGGGCCGGGAGACCCAGTACTTC. It translates to CASSDRGRETQYF. The chain uses TRBV2 and TRBJ2-5; a weak D match, TRBD1 (6 bases). This CDR3 spans 13 amino acids. With 3 bases removed from V and 5 bases from J, the gap between germline ends came to 10 bases. CDR1 is SNHLY and CDR2 is FYNNEI in the germline V gene.

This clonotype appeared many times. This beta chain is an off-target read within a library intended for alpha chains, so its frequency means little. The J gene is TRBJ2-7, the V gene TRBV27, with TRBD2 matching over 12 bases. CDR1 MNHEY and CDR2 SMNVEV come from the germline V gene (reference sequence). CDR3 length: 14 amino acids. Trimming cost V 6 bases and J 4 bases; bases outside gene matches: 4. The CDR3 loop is CASSGLAGRYEQYF. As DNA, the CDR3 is TGTGCCAGCAGCGGACTAGCGGGAAGGTACGAGCAGTACTTC.

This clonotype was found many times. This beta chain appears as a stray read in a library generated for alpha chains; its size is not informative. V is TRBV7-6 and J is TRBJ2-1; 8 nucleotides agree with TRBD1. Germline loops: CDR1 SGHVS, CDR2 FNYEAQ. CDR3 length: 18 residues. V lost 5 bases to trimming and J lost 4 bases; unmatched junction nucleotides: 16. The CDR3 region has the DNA TGTGCCAGCAGCGCAACGGGCGCTCAGGGGGCGCAGTACAATGAGCAGTTCTTC. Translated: CASSATGAQGAQYNEQFF.

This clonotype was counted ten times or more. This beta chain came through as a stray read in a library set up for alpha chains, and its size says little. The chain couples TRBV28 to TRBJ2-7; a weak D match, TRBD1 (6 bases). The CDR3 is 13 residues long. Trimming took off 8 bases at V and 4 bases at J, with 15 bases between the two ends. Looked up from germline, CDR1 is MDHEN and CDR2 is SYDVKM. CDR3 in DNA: TGTGCCAGCTCGAGGGGGACACTTTACGAGCAGTACTTC. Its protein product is CASSRGTLYEQYF.

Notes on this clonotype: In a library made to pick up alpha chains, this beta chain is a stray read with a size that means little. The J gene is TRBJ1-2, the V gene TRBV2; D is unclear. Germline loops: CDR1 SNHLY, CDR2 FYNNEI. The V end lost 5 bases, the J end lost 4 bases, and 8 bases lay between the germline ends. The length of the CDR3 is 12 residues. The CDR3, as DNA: TGTGCCAGCAGTACCGGACTCTATGGCTACACCTTC. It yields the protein CASSTGLYGYTF.

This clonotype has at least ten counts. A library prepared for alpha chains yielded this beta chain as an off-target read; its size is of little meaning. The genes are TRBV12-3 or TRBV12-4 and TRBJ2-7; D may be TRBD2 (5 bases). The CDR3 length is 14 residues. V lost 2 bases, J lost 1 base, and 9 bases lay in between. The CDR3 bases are TGTGCCAGCAGTTTATCGGGGAAATCCTACGAGCAGTACTTC. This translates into CASSLSGKSYEQYF.